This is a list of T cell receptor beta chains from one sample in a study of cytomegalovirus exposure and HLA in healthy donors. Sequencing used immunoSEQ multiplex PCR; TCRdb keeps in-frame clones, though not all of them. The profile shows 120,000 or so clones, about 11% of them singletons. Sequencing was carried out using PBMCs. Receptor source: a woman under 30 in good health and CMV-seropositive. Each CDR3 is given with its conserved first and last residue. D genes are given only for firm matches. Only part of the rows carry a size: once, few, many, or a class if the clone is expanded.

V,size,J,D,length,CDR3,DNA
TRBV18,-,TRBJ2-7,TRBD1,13,CASSPGTGYEQYF,TGTGCCAGCTCACCCGGGACAGGATACGAGCAGTACTTC
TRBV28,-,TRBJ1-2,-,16,CASSYPMGGEGYGYTF,TGTGCCAGCAGTTACCCTATGGGCGGGGAGGGTTATGGCTACACCTTC
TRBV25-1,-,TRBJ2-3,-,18,CASSDPKWASTTSDTQYF,TGTGCCAGCAGTGACCCCAAATGGGCCTCCACCACATCAGATACGCAGTATTTT
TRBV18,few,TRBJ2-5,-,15,CASSPYGGTSETQYF,TGTGCCAGCTCACCATATGGAGGAACTAGTGAGACCCAGTACTTC
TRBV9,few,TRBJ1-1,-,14,CASSVEAGDTEAFF,TGTGCCAGCAGCGTAGAGGCAGGGGACACTGAAGCTTTCTTT
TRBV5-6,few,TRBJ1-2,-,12,CASSLASYGYTF,TGTGCCAGCAGCTTGGCCAGCTATGGCTACACCTTC
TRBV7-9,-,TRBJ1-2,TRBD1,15,CASSHTDRASYGYTF,TGTGCCAGCAGTCATACGGACAGGGCCTCGTATGGCTACACCTTC
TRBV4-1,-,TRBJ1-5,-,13,CASSHDINQPQHF,TGCGCCAGCAGCCATGACATCAATCAGCCCCAGCATTTT
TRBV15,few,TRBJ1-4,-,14,CATSREWDTQKLFF,TGTGCCACCAGCAGAGAGTGGGACACCCAAAAACTGTTTTTT
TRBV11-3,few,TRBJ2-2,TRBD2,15,CASSSREGLGGELFF,TGTGCCAGCAGCTCGCGGGAGGGCCTTGGCGGGGAGCTGTTTTTT
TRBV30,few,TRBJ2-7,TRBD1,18,CAWSVRGQGRFRSYEQYF,TGTGCCTGGAGTGTAAGAGGACAGGGGAGATTTAGGTCCTACGAGCAGTACTTC
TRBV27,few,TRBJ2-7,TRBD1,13,CASGQQGAGEQYF,TGTGCCAGCGGCCAACAGGGGGCAGGGGAGCAGTACTTC
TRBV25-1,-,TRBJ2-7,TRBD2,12,CASGLGTYEQYF,TGTGCCAGCGGACTAGGTACCTACGAGCAGTACTTC
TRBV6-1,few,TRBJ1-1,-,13,CASSGQTGTEAFF,TGTGCCAGCAGTGGACAGACGGGCACTGAAGCTTTCTTT
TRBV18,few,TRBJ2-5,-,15,CASSPNAGLGETQYF,TGTGCCAGCTCACCTAATGCGGGATTAGGAGAGACCCAGTACTTC
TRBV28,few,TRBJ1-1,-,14,CASSSGQTGSKAFF,TGTGCCAGCAGTTCCGGCCAGACTGGAAGTAAAGCTTTCTTT
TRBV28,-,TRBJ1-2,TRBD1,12,CASIKQGAGYTF,TGTGCCAGCATTAAACAGGGGGCTGGCTACACCTTC
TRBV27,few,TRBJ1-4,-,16,CASSLATGPTNEKLFF,TGTGCCAGCAGTCTCGCCACGGGTCCAACTAATGAAAAACTGTTTTTT
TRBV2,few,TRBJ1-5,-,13,CASRGGLNQPQHF,TGTGCCAGCAGAGGAGGCCTAAATCAGCCCCAGCATTTT
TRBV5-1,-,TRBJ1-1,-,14,CASSLLGGDHEAFF,TGCGCCAGCAGCTTGTTGGGAGGCGACCACGAAGCTTTCTTT
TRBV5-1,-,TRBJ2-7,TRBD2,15,CASRPTSGGSYEQYF,TGCGCCAGCAGACCCACTAGCGGGGGCTCCTACGAGCAGTACTTC
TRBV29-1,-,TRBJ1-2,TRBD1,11,CSDGTGSGYTF,TGCAGCGACGGGACAGGCTCTGGCTACACCTTC
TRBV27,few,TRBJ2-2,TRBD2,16,CASSLLAGDRTGELFF,TGTGCCAGCAGTTTACTAGCGGGAGATCGAACCGGGGAGCTGTTTTTT
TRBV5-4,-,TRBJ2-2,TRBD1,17,CASSLVPGTGATGELFF,TGTGCCAGCAGCTTGGTGCCCGGGACAGGAGCAACCGGGGAGCTGTTTTTT
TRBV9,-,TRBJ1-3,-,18,CASSDTVGGEISGNTIYF,TGTGCCAGCAGCGACACAGTGGGAGGGGAAATCTCTGGAAACACCATATATTTT
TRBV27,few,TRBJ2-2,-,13,CASRRANTGELFF,TGTGCCAGTAGGAGAGCGAACACCGGGGAGCTGTTTTTT
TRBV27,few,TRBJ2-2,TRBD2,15,CASRPLGGGVGELFF,TGTGCCAGCAGGCCACTTGGGGGAGGGGTCGGGGAGCTGTTTTTT
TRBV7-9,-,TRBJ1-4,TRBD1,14,CASSWDRGDEKLFF,TGTGCCAGCAGCTGGGACAGGGGGGATGAAAAACTGTTTTTT
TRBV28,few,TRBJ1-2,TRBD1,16,CASSLGQGGFLYGYTF,TGTGCCAGCAGTTTAGGACAGGGAGGATTCCTCTATGGCTACACCTTC
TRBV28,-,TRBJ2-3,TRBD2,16,CASRAGGTSGRYTQYF,TGTGCCAGCAGAGCCGGCGGGACTAGCGGAAGATATACGCAGTATTTT
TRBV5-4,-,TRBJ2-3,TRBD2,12,CASSSNSGTQYF,TGTGCCAGCAGCTCGAATAGCGGGACCCAGTATTTT
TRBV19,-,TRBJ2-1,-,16,CASNPKGGGKYNEQFF,TGTGCCAGTAACCCCAAGGGAGGGGGAAAATACAATGAGCAGTTCTTC
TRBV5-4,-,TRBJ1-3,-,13,CASTSGSGNTIYF,TGTGCCAGCACCTCAGGCTCTGGAAACACCATATATTTT
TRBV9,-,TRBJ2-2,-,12,CASSQDTGELFF,TGTGCCAGCAGCCAGGACACCGGGGAGCTGTTTTTT
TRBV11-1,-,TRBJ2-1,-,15,CASSLGRMEHNEQFF,TGTGCCAGCAGCTTAGGCAGAATGGAGCACAATGAGCAGTTCTTC
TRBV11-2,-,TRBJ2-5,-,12,CASSLTQGTQYF,TGTGCCAGCAGCTTAACACAGGGGACCCAGTACTTC
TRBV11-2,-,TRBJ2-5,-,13,CASSPQPQVPQYF,TGTGCCAGCAGCCCACAACCGCAAGTTCCCCAGTACTTC
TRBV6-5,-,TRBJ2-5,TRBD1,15,CASSYPGRQGETQYF,TGTGCCAGCAGTTACCCCGGCCGACAGGGGGAGACCCAGTACTTC
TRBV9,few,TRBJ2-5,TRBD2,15,CASSVGTSGRETQYF,TGTGCCAGCAGCGTAGGGACTAGCGGGAGGGAGACCCAGTACTTC
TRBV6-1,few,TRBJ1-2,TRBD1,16,CASSERTGAHLYGYTF,TGTGCCAGCAGTGAACGGACAGGGGCTCACTTGTATGGCTACACCTTC
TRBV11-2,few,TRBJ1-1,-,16,CASSRGLVLFEDEAFF,TGTGCCAGCAGCCGAGGACTGGTGCTATTTGAAGATGAAGCTTTCTTT
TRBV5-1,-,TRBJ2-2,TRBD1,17,CASSEGTAFRHTGELFF,TGCGCCAGCAGCGAAGGGACAGCCTTTAGGCACACCGGGGAGCTGTTTTTT
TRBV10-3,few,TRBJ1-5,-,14,CAISGSGSNQPQHF,TGTGCCATCAGCGGTTCAGGTAGCAATCAGCCCCAGCATTTT
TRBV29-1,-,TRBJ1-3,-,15,CSVGGGPFSGNTIYF,TGCAGCGTTGGGGGGGGACCCTTTTCTGGAAACACCATATATTTT
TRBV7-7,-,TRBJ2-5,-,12,CASSPLQETQYF,TGTGCTAGCAGCCCCCTACAAGAGACCCAGTACTTC
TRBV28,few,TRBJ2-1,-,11,CASTRGNEQFF,TGTGCCAGCACGCGGGGCAATGAGCAGTTCTTC
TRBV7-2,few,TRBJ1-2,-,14,CASSSLGGTYGYTF,TGTGCCAGCAGCAGCTTAGGAGGAACCTATGGCTACACCTTC
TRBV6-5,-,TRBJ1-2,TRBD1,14,CASSALGTGYGYTF,TGTGCCAGCAGTGCTCTCGGGACAGGGTATGGCTACACCTTC
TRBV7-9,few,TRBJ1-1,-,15,CASSLRGLGQIEAFF,TGTGCCAGCAGCTTACGGGGTTTAGGGCAGATTGAAGCTTTCTTT
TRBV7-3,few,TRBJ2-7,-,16,CASSPSVGLSSYEQYF,TGTGCCAGCAGCCCTAGCGTAGGACTATCCTCCTACGAGCAGTACTTC
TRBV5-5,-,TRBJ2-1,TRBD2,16,CASSPKREGRGNEQFF,TGTGCCAGCAGCCCCAAGCGGGAGGGCAGGGGAAATGAGCAGTTCTTC
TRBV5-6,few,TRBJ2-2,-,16,CASSRGGSGNTGELFF,TGTGCCAGCAGCAGGGGGGGCTCGGGTAACACCGGGGAGCTGTTTTTT
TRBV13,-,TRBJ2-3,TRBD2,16,CASSWTSGSDTDTQYF,TGTGCCAGCAGCTGGACTAGCGGGAGTGACACAGATACGCAGTATTTT
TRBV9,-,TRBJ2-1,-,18,CASSETPMGGGPSNEQFF,TGTGCCAGCAGCGAGACCCCCATGGGGGGAGGTCCCTCCAATGAGCAGTTCTTC
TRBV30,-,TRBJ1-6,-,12,CASRGVSTPLHF,TGTGCCTCTCGGGGGGTATCGACACCCCTCCACTTT
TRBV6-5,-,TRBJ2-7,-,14,CASTQRPHSYEQYF,TGTGCCAGCACGCAGCGGCCCCACTCCTACGAGCAGTACTTC
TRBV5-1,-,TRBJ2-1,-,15,CASSLNGGGYNEQFF,TGCGCCAGCAGCTTGAACGGGGGAGGATACAATGAGCAGTTCTTC
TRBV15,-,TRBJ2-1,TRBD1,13,CATGNDRVDEQFF,TGTGCCACCGGAAACGACAGGGTTGATGAGCAGTTCTTC
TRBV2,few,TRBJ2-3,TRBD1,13,CASGQEGTDTQYF,TGTGCCAGCGGACAGGAGGGCACAGATACGCAGTATTTT